This T cell receptor beta chain was recovered during a study of blood T cell repertoires in COVID-19. Study-wide context: Material from acute and convalescent COVID-19 was sourced from the United States, Italy and Spain.

The CDR3 contains 14 residues. V gave up 4 bases and J gave up 4 bases; unmatched junction bases: 7. Germline V CDR1 and CDR2: SEHNR, FQNEAQ (reference sequence). Profiling relied on immunoSEQ multiplex PCR, and the TCRdb table lists in-frame clones only, not all of them. This table has a few hundred thousand clones, 70% to 90% appearing once. The chain has TRBV7-9 and TRBJ2-7; TRBD2 matches at 7 bases. The sequenced sample consisted of peripheral blood. The TCR comes from a human donor in a cohort sampled during active COVID-19. The CDR3 DNA is TGTGCCAGCAGCTCCCAGCGGGGTGGGTACGAGCAGTACTTC. This codes for CASSSQRGGYEQYF.